The present entry profiles one T cell receptor beta chain with its context. This sample was taken from a study of blood T cell repertoires in COVID-19. TCRdb's copy holds only in-frame clones and misses some; the assay was immunoSEQ multiplex PCR. The sample carries 95,000 to 150,000 clones, 65% to 85% recorded once. The clonotype originates from a man of 80 years or more with active or convalescent COVID-19. Sequenced sample: peripheral blood.

This chain's CDR3 is CASSSDRGYGYTF. CDR3 in DNA: TGTGCCAGCAGCTCGGACAGAGGGTATGGCTACACCTTC. The chain uses TRBV7-3 and TRBJ1-2; D perhaps matches TRBD1 (6 bases). The germline V gene has CDR1 SGHTA and CDR2 FQGTGA. Trimming took off 4 bases at V and 5 bases at J, with 11 bases between the two ends. CDR3 size: 13 residues.